This T cell receptor beta chain comes out of a study of blood T cell repertoires in COVID-19. Background on the study: Spain, Italy and the United States supplied samples that represented acute and convalescent COVID-19.

Original processing methods: Amplified reference gene primers provided the basis for estimating nucleated cell counts. TCRdb's table, derived via immunoSEQ multiplex PCR, lists solely in-frame clones and lacks some. D and trimming were read from the DNA, whereas the V and J calls and clone size are those reported in that table. This table has about 350,000 clones, 88% appearing once. The germline gives CDR1 KGHDR, CDR2 SFDVKD. The V end lost 3 bases, the J end lost 5 bases, and 7 bases lay between the germline ends. There are 12 residues in the CDR3. Sequencing used PBMCs or T cells enriched from blood (not recorded which). The receptor's source is a woman between 25 and 40 years old who had been exposed to COVID-19. The V and J genes are TRBV24-1 and TRBJ2-7; D might be TRBD1 (6 bases). In DNA form, the CDR3 reads TGTGCCACCAGTGATGCAGGGGACGAGCAGTACTTC. It encodes CATSDAGDEQYF.